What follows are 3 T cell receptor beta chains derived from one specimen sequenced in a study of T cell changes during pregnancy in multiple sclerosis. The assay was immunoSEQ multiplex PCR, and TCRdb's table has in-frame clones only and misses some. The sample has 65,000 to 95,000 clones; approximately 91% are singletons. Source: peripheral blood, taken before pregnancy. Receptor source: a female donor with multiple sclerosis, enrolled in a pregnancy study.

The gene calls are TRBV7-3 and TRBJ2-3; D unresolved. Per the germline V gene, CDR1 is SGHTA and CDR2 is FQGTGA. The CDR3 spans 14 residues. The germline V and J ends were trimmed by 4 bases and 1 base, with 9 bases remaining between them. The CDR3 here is CASSSGSGTDTQYF. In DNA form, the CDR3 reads TGTGCCAGCAGCTCAGGTTCGGGCACAGATACGCAGTATTTT.

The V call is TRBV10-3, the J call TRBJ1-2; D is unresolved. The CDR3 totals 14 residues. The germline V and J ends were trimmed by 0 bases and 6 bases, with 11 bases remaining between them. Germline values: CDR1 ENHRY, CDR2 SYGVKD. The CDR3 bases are TGTGCCATCAGTGAGTCGAACGGGTTCGATGGCTACACCTTC. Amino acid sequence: CAISESNGFDGYTF.

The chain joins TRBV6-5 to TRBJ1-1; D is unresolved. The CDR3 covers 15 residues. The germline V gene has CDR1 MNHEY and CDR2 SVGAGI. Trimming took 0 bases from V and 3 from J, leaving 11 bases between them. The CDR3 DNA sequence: TGTGCCAGCAGTTACTCTGGGGTCGGGGACACTGAAGCTTTCTTT. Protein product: CASSYSGVGDTEAFF.